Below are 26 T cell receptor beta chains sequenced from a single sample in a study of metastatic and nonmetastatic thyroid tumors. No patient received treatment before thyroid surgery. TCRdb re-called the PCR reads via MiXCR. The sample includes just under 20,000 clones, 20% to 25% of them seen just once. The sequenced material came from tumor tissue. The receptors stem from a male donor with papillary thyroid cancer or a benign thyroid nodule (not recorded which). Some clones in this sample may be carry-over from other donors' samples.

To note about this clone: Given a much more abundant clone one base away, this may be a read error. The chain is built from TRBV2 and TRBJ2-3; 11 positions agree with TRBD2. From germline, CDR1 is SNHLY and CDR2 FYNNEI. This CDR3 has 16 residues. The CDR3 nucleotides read TGTGCCGGCAGTCGAATAGCGGGAGGGGGCCCAGATACGCAGTATTTT. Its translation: CAGSRIAGGGPDTQYF.

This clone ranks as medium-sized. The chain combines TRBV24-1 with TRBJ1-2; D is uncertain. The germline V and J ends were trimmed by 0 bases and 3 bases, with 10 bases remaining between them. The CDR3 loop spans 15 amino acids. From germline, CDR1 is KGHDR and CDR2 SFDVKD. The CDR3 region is CATSDLLGHHYGYTF. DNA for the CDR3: TGTGCCACCAGTGATTTGCTCGGGCATCACTATGGCTACACCTTC.

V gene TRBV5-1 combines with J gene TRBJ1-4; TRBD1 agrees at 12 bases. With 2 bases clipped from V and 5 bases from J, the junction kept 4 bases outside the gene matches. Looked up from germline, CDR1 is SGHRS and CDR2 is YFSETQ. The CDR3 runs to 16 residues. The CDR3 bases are TGCGCCAGCAGCTTCGGGACAGGGGGCGCGAATGAAAAACTGTTTTTT. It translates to CASSFGTGGANEKLFF.

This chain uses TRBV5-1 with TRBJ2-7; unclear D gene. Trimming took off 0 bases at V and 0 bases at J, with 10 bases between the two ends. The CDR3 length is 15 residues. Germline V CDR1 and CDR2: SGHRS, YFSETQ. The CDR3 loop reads CASSLDKPSSYEQYF. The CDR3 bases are TGCGCCAGCAGCTTGGATAAGCCCAGCTCCTACGAGCAGTACTTC.

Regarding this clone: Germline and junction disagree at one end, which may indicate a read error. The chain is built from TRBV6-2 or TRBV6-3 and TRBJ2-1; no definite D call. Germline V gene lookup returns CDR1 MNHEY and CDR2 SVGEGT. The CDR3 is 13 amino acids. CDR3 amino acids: CASTTDVPTEKFF. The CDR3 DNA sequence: TGTGCCAGCACGACGGATGTCCCCACTGAGAAGTTCTTC.

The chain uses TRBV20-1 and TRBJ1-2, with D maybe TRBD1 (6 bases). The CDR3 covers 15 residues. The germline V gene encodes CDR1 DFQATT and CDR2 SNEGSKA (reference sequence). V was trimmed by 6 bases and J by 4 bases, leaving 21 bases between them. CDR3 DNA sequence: TGCAGTGCCACTTCTTTGGCAGGGGAAGGCTATGGCTACACCTTC. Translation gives CSATSLAGEGYGYTF.

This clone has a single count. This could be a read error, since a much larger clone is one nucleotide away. CDR3 nucleotide sequence: TGTGCCGGCAGCGGAGATGGCAGGGATAATGAAAAACTGTTTTTT. This translates into CAGSGDGRDNEKLFF. The chain has TRBV9 and TRBJ1-4; D possibly corresponds to TRBD1 (5 bases). The CDR3 has 15 amino acids. Germline CDR1 and CDR2: SGDLS and YYNGEE.

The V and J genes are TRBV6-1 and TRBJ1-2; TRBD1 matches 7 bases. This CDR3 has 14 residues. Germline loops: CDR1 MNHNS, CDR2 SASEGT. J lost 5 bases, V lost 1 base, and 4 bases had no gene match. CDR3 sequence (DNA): TGTGCCAGCAGTGAAGGTTCAGGGGGATATGGCTACACCTTC. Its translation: CASSEGSGGYGYTF.

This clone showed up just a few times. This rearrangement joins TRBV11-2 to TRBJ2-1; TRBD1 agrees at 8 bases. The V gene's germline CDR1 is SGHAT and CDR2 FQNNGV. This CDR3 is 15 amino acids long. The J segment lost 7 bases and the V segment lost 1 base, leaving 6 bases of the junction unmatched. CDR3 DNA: TGTGCCAGCAGCTTAGGGACAGGGAAACAGAATGAGCAGTTCTTC. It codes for CASSLGTGKQNEQFF.

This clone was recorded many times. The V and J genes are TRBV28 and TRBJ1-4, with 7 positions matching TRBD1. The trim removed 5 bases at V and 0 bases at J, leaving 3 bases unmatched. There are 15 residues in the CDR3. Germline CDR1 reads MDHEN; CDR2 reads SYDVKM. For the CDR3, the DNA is TGTGCCAGCAGTCCCGGACAGGCAACTAATGAAAAACTGTTTTTT. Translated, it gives CASSPGQATNEKLFF.

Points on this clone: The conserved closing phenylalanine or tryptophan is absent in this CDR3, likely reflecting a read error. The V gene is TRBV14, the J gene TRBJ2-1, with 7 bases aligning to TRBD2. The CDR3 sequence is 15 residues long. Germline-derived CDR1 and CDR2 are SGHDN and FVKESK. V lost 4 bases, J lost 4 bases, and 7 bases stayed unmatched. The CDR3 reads CASSLTSRIYNEQFY. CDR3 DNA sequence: TGTGCCAGCAGCCTGACTAGCCGCATTTACAATGAGCAGTTCTAC.

In DNA form, the CDR3 reads TGCAGCGTTCATCGCCGGGGGACAATGAACACTGAAGCTTTCTTT. Residues: CSVHRRGTMNTEAFF. The rearrangement uses TRBV29-1 and TRBJ1-1; D possibly corresponds to TRBD1 (6 bases). The germline V gene encodes CDR1 SQVTM and CDR2 ANQGSEA. Trimming shortened V by 5 bases and J by 0 bases, and 16 bases separated the two germline ends. The length of the CDR3 is 15 residues.

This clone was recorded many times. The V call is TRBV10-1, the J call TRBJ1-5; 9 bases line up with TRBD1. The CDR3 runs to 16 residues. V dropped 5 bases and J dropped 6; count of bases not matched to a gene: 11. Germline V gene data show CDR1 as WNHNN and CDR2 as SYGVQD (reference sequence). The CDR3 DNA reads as TGCGCCAGCAGTAAGAAAGGCAGGACAGGGGTTCAGCCCCAGCATTTT. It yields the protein CASSKKGRTGVQPQHF.

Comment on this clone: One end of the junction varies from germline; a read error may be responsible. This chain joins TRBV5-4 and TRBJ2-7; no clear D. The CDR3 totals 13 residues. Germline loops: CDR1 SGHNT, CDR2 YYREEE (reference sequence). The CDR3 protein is CASSLAYSYELYF. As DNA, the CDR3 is TGTGCCAGCAGCTTGGCCTACTCCTACGAGCTGTACTTC.

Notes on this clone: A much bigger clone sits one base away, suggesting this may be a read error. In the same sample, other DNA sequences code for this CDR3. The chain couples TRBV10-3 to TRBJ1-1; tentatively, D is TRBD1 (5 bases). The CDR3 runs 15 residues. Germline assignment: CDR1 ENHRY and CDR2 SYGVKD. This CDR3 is CAISESRTKNTEAFF. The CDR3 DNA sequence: TGTGCCATCAGTGAGTCGCGGACAAAGAACACTGAGGCTTTCTTT.

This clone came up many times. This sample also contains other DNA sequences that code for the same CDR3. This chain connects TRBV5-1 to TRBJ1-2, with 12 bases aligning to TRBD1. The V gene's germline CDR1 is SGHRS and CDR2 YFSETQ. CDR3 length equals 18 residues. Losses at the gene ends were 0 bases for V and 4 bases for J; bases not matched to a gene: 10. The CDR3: CASSLGPGQGALGYGYTF. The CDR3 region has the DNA TGCGCCAGCAGCTTGGGACCGGGACAGGGGGCTCTGGGCTATGGCTACACCTTC.

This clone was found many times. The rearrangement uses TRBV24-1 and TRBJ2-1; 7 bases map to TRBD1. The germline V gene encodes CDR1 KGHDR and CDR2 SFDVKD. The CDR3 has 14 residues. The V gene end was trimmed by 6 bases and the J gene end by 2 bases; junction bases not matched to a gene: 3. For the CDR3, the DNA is TGTGCCACCAGTCCAGGGGGAACCTACAATGAGCAGTTCTTC. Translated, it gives CATSPGGTYNEQFF.

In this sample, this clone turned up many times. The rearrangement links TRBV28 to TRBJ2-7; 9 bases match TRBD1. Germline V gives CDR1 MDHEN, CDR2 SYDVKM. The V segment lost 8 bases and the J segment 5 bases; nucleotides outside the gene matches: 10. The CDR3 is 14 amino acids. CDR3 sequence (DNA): TGTGCCAGCTTCTGGGACAGGGAATTAAACGAGCAGTACTTC. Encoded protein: CASFWDRELNEQYF.

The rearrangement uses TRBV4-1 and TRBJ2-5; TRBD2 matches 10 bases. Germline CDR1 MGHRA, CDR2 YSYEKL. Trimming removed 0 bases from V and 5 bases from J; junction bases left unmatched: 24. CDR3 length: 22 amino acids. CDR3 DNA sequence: TGCGCCAGCAGCCAAGATTCTCCCACTTGGGCCCGGACTAGCGGAGGCCAGGAGACCCAGTACTTC. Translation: CASSQDSPTWARTSGGQETQYF.

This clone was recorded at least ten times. CDR3 region: CASSAQQGRFYNEQFF. The CDR3 coding sequence is TGTGCCAGCAGCGCCCAGCAGGGGCGATTTTACAATGAGCAGTTCTTC. This chain connects TRBV9 to TRBJ2-1; possibly TRBD1 for D (6 bases). Germline CDR1 and CDR2: SGDLS and YYNGEE. The V and J ends lost 3 bases and 4 bases respectively, with 17 bases between them. The CDR3 is 16 amino acids. The complete variable domain, with remaining parts taken from reference TRBV9 and TRBJ2-1, reads DSGVTQTPKHLITATGQRVTLRCSPRSGDLSVYWYQQSLDQGLQFLIQYYNGEERAKGNILERFSAQQFPDLHSELNLSSLELGDSALYFCASSAQQGRFYNEQFFGPGTRLTVL.

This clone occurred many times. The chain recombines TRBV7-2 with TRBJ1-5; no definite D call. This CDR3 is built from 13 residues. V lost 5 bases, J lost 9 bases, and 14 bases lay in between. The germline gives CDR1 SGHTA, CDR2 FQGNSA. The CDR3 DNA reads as TGTGCCAGCAGCCGCACCAGGCAGACGCCCCAGCATTTT. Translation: CASSRTRQTPQHF.

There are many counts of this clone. The CDR3 protein is CATSTPNYGYTF. The DNA for the CDR3 is TGTGCCACCTCGACACCTAACTATGGCTACACCTTC. The V gene is TRBV10-3, the J gene TRBJ1-2, with unresolved D. The CDR3 totals 12 residues. Between the trimmed V and J ends, which lost 10 bases and 0 bases, there was a span of 9 bases. CDR1 is ENHRY and CDR2 is SYGVKD in the germline V gene.

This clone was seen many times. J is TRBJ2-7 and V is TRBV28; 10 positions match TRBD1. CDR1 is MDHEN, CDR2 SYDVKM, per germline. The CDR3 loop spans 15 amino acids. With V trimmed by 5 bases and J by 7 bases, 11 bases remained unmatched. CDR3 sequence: CASSIAGTGDREQYF. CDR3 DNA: TGTGCCAGCAGTATCGCCGGGACAGGGGATCGGGAGCAGTACTTC.

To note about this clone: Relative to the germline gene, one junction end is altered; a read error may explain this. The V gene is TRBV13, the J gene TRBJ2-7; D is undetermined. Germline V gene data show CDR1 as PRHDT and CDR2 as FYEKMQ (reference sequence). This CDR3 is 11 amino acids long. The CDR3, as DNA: TGTGCCAGCAGCTTAGGACAAGGACCTATCTTC. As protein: CASSLGQGPIF. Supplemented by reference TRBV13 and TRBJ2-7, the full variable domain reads AAGVIQSPRHLIKEKRETATLKCYPIPRHDTVYWYQQGPGQDPQFLISFYEKMQSDKGSIPDRFSAQQFSDYHSELNMSSLELGDSALYFCASSLGQGPIFGPGTRLTVT.

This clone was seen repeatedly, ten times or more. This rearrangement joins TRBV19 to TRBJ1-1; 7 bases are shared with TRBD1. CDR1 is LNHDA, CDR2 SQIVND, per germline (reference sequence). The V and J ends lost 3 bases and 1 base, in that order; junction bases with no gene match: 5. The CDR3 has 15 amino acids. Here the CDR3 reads CASSMGTDANTEAFF. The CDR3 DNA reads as TGTGCCAGTAGTATGGGGACAGACGCGAACACTGAAGCTTTCTTT.

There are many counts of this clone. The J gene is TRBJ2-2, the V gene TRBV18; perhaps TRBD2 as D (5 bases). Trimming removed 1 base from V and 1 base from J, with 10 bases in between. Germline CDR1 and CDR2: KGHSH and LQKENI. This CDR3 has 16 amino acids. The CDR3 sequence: CASSPQTGMNTGELFF. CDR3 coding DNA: TGTGCCAGCTCACCACAAACGGGAATGAACACCGGGGAGCTGTTTTTT.